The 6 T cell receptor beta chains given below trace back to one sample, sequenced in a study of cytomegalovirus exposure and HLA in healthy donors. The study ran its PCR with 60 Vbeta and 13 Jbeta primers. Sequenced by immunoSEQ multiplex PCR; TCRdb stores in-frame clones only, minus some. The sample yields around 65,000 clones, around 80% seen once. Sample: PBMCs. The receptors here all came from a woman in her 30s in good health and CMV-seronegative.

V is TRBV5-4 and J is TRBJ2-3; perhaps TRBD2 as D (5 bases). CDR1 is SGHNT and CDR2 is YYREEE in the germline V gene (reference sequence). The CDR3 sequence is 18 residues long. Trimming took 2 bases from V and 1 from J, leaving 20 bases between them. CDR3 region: CASSFYKGEIIGTDTQYF. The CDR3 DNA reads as TGTGCCAGCAGCTTTTACAAGGGAGAAATAATCGGCACAGATACGCAGTATTTT.

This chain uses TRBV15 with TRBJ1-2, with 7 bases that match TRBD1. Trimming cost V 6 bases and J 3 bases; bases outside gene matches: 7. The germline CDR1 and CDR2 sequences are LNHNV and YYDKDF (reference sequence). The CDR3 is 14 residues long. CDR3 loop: CATRFDRVDYGYTF. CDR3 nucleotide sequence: TGTGCCACCAGATTCGACAGGGTTGACTATGGCTACACCTTC.

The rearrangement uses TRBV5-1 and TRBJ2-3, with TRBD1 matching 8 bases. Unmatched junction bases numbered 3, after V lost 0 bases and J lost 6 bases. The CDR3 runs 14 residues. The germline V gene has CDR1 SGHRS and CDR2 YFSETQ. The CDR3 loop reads CASSLGQGSDTQYF. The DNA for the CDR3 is TGCGCCAGCAGCTTGGGACAGGGGTCCGATACGCAGTATTTT.

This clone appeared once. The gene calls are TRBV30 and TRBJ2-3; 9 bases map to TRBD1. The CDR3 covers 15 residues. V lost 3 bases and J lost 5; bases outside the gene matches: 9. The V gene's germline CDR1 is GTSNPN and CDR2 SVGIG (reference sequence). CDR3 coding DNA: TGTGCCTGGAGCAGAAACAGGGGGCTGGGAGATACGCAGTATTTT. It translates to CAWSRNRGLGDTQYF.

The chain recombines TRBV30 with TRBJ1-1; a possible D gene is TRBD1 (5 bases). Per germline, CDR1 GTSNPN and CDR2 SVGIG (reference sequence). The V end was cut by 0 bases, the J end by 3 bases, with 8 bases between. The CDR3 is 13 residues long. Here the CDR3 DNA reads TGTGCCTGGAGTGTAGCAGGGTACACTGAAGCTTTCTTT. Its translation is CAWSVAGYTEAFF.

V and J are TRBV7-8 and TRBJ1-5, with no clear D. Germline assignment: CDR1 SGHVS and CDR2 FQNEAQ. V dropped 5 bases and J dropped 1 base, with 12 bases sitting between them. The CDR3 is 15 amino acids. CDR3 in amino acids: CASSPLRTSNQPQHF. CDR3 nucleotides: TGTGCCAGCAGCCCCCTCAGAACCAGCAATCAGCCCCAGCATTTT.